Below are 14 T cell receptor beta chains sequenced from a single sample in a study of human T cells and chemical hapten exposure. TCRdb itself ran the RACE reads through MiXCR, one entry per CDR3 protein. Of 150,000 or so distinct CDR3 sequences in the sample, roughly 15% are singletons; the top ten hold 1.7%. The time point here: patch test 1, 2 weeks after DPC sensitization. Treatment: therapeutic diphenylcyclopropenone sensitization with weekly scalp DPC. The source was whole blood, collected in connection with sensitization to the hapten diphenylcyclopropenone (DPC). The receptors stem from a woman in her twenties or thirties with alopecia areata. Some clones in this sample may be carry-over from other donors' samples.

The chain uses TRBV28 and TRBJ1-2, with D unresolved. V lost 3 bases and J 8 bases, leaving 10 bases between the germline ends. The CDR3 runs to 12 residues. CDR1 MDHEN and CDR2 SYDVKM come from the germline V gene. CDR3 sequence reads: CASSFGDRGYTF. DNA of the CDR3: TGTGCCAGCAGTTTTGGTGATCGGGGCTACACCTTC.

CDR3 in amino acids: CASSFTGLSTDTQYF. Here the CDR3 DNA reads TGTGCCAGCAGCTTTACAGGGCTAAGCACAGATACGCAGTATTTT. The chain joins TRBV7-9 to TRBJ2-3; D is perhaps TRBD1 (6 bases). This CDR3 has 15 residues. V was trimmed by 3 bases and J by 0 bases, leaving 10 bases between them. Per germline, CDR1 SEHNR and CDR2 FQNEAQ (reference sequence).

This clonotype showed up many times. The chain has TRBV6-2 or TRBV6-3 and TRBJ1-2; 8 bases map to TRBD1. Trimming cost V 0 bases and J 4 bases; bases outside gene matches: 4. This CDR3 comprises 15 residues. Germline V gives CDR1 MNHEY, CDR2 SVGEGT. The CDR3 reads CASSYSKTGGYGYTF. As DNA, the CDR3 is TGTGCCAGCAGTTACTCGAAAACAGGGGGCTATGGCTACACCTTC.

In this sample, this clonotype turned up a few times. V gene TRBV2 combines with J gene TRBJ1-5, with TRBD1 identical over 10 bases. V dropped 4 bases and J dropped 7; count of bases not matched to a gene: 4. The CDR3 totals 14 residues. CDR1 is SNHLY, CDR2 FYNNEI, per germline. The CDR3 is CASSADRGRQPQHF. The CDR3, as DNA: TGTGCCAGCAGTGCGGACAGGGGGAGGCAGCCCCAGCATTTT.

This chain links TRBV20-1 with TRBJ1-1; D perhaps matches TRBD1 (6 bases). V lost 0 bases and J lost 3, with 14 bases in between. The CDR3 consists of 15 residues. The germline gives CDR1 DFQATT, CDR2 SNEGSKA (reference sequence). Here the CDR3 reads CSARDPGTTHTEAFF. CDR3 nucleotides: TGCAGTGCTAGAGACCCCGGGACAACCCACACTGAAGCTTTCTTT.

The chain recombines TRBV20-1 with TRBJ1-6; D not resolved. This CDR3 spans 15 amino acids. Germline V CDR1 and CDR2: DFQATT, SNEGSKA (reference sequence). V lost 6 bases to trimming and J lost 8 bases, with 20 bases between them. The CDR3 region has the DNA TGCAGTGCCATCGAGTGGGCAGTGAGCGATTCACCCCTCCACTTT. This codes for CSAIEWAVSDSPLHF.

V usage is TRBV7-6 and J usage is TRBJ1-2; TRBD1 aligns across 8 bases. The germline CDR1 and CDR2 sequences are SGHVS and FNYEAQ. This CDR3 contains 17 residues. V shed 5 bases, J shed 7 bases, and the junction held 18 bases outside the gene matches. The CDR3 loop is CASSPRGDRSGLFGYTF. CDR3 DNA sequence: TGTGCCAGCAGCCCCCGTGGGGACAGGAGTGGGCTTTTTGGCTACACCTTC.

This clonotype was found a few times. The CDR3 DNA follows: TGTGCCAGCAGCAAAAGGACAGACCAGATCGGAGAGACCCAGTACTTC. Translated, it gives CASSKRTDQIGETQYF. V and J are TRBV7-9 and TRBJ2-5, with a tentative D call TRBD1 (6 bases). CDR1 and CDR2 from the germline V gene are SEHNR and FQNEAQ (reference sequence). V gave up 5 bases and J gave up 4 bases, with 20 bases separating them. The CDR3 length is 16 residues.

Only a few counts were recorded for this clonotype. J is TRBJ2-7 and V is TRBV29-1; 11 bases are shared with TRBD1. This CDR3 is built from 15 residues. Unmatched junction bases numbered 10, after V lost 7 bases and J lost 2 bases. The V gene's germline CDR1 is SQVTM and CDR2 ANQGSEA. The CDR3 sequence is CSASAGTGGTYEQYF. The DNA of the CDR3 is TGCAGCGCATCTGCCGGGACAGGGGGTACCTACGAGCAGTACTTC.

In its sample, this clonotype was seen many times. The chain is built from TRBV5-1 and TRBJ2-2, with 7 bases matching TRBD1. From germline, CDR1 is SGHRS and CDR2 YFSETQ. The CDR3 is 13 amino acids. V shed 4 bases, J shed 6 bases, and the junction held 3 bases outside the gene matches. CDR3 in DNA: TGCGCCAGCAGCCCTGACAGGGCCGGGGAGCTGTTTTTT. This translates into CASSPDRAGELFF.

Many counts were recorded for this clonotype. The chain recombines TRBV28 with TRBJ1-2; TRBD1 might be the D (5 bases). The CDR3 totals 15 residues. V shed 3 bases and J shed 2 bases, with 13 bases lying between them. Germline loops: CDR1 MDHEN, CDR2 SYDVKM. This chain's CDR3 is CASSFYGRANYGYTF. The CDR3, as DNA: TGTGCCAGCAGTTTTTACGGCAGGGCAAACTATGGCTACACCTTC.

The table lists this clonotype with a few counts. The V and J genes are TRBV6-2 or TRBV6-3 and TRBJ2-2; D may be TRBD1 (5 bases). Trimming took 6 bases from V and 1 from J, leaving 12 bases between them. This CDR3 has 15 residues. Germline V lookup: CDR1 MNHEY, CDR2 SVGEGT. CDR3 residues: CASRELRENTGELFF. For the CDR3, the DNA is TGTGCCAGCAGAGAACTCAGGGAGAACACCGGGGAGCTGTTTTTT.

J is TRBJ2-4 and V is TRBV6-6; TRBD2 is a possible D gene (5 bases). The CDR3 contains 14 residues. In germline, CDR1 is MNHNY, CDR2 SVGAGI (reference sequence). V lost 5 bases, J lost 0 bases, and 8 bases lay in between. In DNA, the CDR3 is TGTGCCAGCAGTGAGGGAGCAGCCAAAAACATTCAGTACTTC. Protein: CASSEGAAKNIQYF.

J is TRBJ2-3 and V is TRBV18; unclear D gene. V was shortened by 0 bases and J by 4 bases, with 8 bases between the two germline ends. Looked up from germline, CDR1 is KGHSH and CDR2 is LQKENI. The CDR3 is 14 residues long. The CDR3 is CASSPPGIADTQYF. For the CDR3, the DNA is TGTGCCAGCTCACCACCGGGGATAGCAGATACGCAGTATTTT. Full variable domain (missing parts from reference TRBV18 and TRBJ2-3): NAGVMQNPRHLVRRRGQEARLRCSPMKGHSHVYWYRQLPEEGLKFMVYLQKENIIDESGMPKERFSAEFPKEGPSILRIQQVVRGDSAAYFCASSPPGIADTQYFGPGTRLTVL.